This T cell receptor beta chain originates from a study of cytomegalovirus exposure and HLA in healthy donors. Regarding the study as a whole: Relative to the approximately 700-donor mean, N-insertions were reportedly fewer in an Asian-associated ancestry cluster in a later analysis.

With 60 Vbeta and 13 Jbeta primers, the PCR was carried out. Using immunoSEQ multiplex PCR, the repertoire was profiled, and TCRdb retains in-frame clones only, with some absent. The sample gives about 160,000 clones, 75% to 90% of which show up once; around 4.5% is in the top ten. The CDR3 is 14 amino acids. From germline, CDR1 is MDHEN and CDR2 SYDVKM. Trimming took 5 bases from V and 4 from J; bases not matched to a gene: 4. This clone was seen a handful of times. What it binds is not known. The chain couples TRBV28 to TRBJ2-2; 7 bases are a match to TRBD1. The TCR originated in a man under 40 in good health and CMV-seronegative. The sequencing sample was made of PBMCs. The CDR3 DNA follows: TGTGCCAGCAGTGAGGGGGCGGGCACCGGGGAGCTGTTTTTT. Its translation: CASSEGAGTGELFF.